Following are 14 T cell receptor beta chains from one sample sequenced in a study of blood T cell repertoires in COVID-19. TCRdb's table, derived via immunoSEQ multiplex PCR, lists solely in-frame clones and lacks some. The sample records 130,000 to 150,000 clones, roughly nine tenths being singletons. Sequencing was carried out using peripheral blood. These receptors were collected from a human donor in a cohort sampled during active COVID-19.

This rearrangement joins TRBV5-6 to TRBJ2-7; a weak D match, TRBD2 (5 bases). Per the germline V gene, CDR1 is SGHDT and CDR2 is YYEEEE. V was shortened by 2 bases and J by 7 bases, with 10 bases between the two germline ends. CDR3 length equals 12 residues. The CDR3 DNA reads as TGTGCCAGCAGCTTCCAAGAGGGAGAGCAGTACTTC. Its protein product is CASSFQEGEQYF.

J is TRBJ1-2 and V is TRBV6-2 or TRBV6-3; D perhaps matches TRBD1 (5 bases). Germline V gene lookup returns CDR1 MNHEY and CDR2 SVGEGT. Trimming cost V 5 bases and J 8 bases, with 15 bases left between them. This CDR3 contains 13 residues. The CDR3 spells CASSITGLLGYTF. In DNA form, the CDR3 reads TGTGCCAGCAGTATAACAGGCTTGCTCGGCTACACCTTC.

The genes are TRBV25-1 and TRBJ1-2; 7 nucleotides match TRBD1. Per the germline V gene, CDR1 is MGHDK and CDR2 is SYGVNS. This CDR3 has 14 residues. The trim removed 0 bases at V and 7 bases at J, leaving 5 bases unmatched. The CDR3 region is CASSEYSQGGGYTF. The CDR3 bases are TGTGCCAGCAGTGAATATAGTCAGGGGGGTGGCTACACCTTC.

The V and J genes are TRBV10-3 and TRBJ1-1, with D maybe TRBD1 (6 bases). V lost 1 base to trimming and J lost 3 bases, with 9 bases between them. The CDR3 extends over 14 amino acids. In germline, CDR1 is ENHRY, CDR2 SYGVKD. This CDR3 is CAISELRQDTEAFF. The CDR3 DNA reads as TGTGCCATCAGTGAGTTGAGACAGGACACTGAAGCTTTCTTT.

This clone was detected only a few times. This chain connects TRBV12-5 to TRBJ1-6; D might be TRBD1 (6 bases). Germline V gives CDR1 LGHNT, CDR2 FRNRAP. V dropped 5 bases and J dropped 12 bases, with 23 bases sitting between them. This CDR3 spans 16 amino acids. CDR3 region: CASGRRGLGPEEPLHF. DNA for the CDR3: TGTGCTAGTGGTCGCAGGGGTTTAGGCCCCGAGGAACCCCTCCACTTT.

On this clone: This specimen includes other DNA sequences encoding the same CDR3. This chain links TRBV2 with TRBJ1-5; D unresolved. The germline V gene has CDR1 SNHLY and CDR2 FYNNEI. The ends were cut back, 2 bases at V and 3 bases at J, with 11 bases in the middle. The CDR3 runs to 15 residues. This CDR3 reads CASSEQVWVNQPQHF. For the CDR3, the DNA is TGTGCCAGCAGTGAACAGGTGTGGGTCAATCAGCCCCAGCATTTT. Supplemented by reference TRBV2 and TRBJ1-5, the full variable domain reads EPEVTQTPSHQVTQMGQEVILRCVPISNHLYFYWYRQILGQKVEFLVSFYNNEISEKSEIFDDQFSVERPDGSNFTLKIRSTKLEDSAMYFCASSEQVWVNQPQHFGDGTRLSIL.

The V gene is TRBV10-3, the J gene TRBJ2-7; 8 nucleotides align to TRBD1. This CDR3 contains 14 residues. Germline V gene sequence: CDR1 ENHRY, CDR2 SYGVKD. The junction had 11 bases not matched to a gene; V was cut back by 5 bases and J by 8 bases. CDR3 in amino acids: CAISWGQDLFQQYF. The CDR3 DNA is TGTGCCATCAGTTGGGGACAGGATCTTTTTCAGCAGTACTTC.

A single count supports this clone. V and J are TRBV18 and TRBJ2-3, with D possibly being TRBD1 (6 bases). Trimming took off 4 bases at V and 2 bases at J, with 13 bases between the two ends. CDR1 is KGHSH and CDR2 is LQKENI in the germline V gene. This CDR3 is 15 amino acids long. CDR3: CASSLRAGATDTQYF. Written as DNA, the CDR3 is TGTGCCAGCTCACTTCGTGCAGGGGCCACAGATACGCAGTATTTT.

The chain carries TRBV10-3 and TRBJ2-1, with TRBD1 matching 8 bases. Trimming at V came to 0 bases and at J to 9 bases, leaving 4 bases not matched to a gene. CDR1 and CDR2 from the germline V gene are ENHRY and SYGVKD. The CDR3 is 14 residues long. The CDR3, as DNA: TGTGCCATCAGTGAGTCCACGCAGGGGGCTGAGCAGTTCTTC. This encodes CAISESTQGAEQFF.

This chain connects TRBV29-1 to TRBJ2-3, with D possibly matching TRBD2 (5 bases). Germline CDR1 SQVTM, CDR2 ANQGSEA. V was trimmed by 7 bases and J by 5 bases, leaving 16 bases between them. The CDR3 totals 13 residues. CDR3 DNA: TGCAGCGCTTGGGTAGGGAGCGGAGATACGCAGTATTTT. This sequence encodes CSAWVGSGDTQYF.

V is TRBV10-3 and J is TRBJ1-2; D is unclear. The CDR3 has 12 amino acids. Deletions cut 2 bases from V and 7 bases from J, with 8 bases between. Germline V gives CDR1 ENHRY, CDR2 SYGVKD. CDR3 nucleotides: TGTGCCATCAGTGAGATCGGGAGTGGCTACACCTTC. It yields the protein CAISEIGSGYTF.

The rearrangement uses TRBV21-1 and TRBJ2-1; the table's D call, TRBD2, was not checked against the DNA. TRBV21-1 is a documented pseudogene. CDR3 length: 17 amino acids. The CDR3: CASSKCHLGQKNNEQFF. The DNA of the CDR3 is TGTGCCAGCAGCAAATGTCATCTAGGCCAGAAGAACAATGAGCAGTTCTTC.

V and J are TRBV2 and TRBJ1-1, with D unresolved. The germline gives CDR1 SNHLY, CDR2 FYNNEI. Trimming pared 5 bases from V and 2 bases from J, leaving 9 bases between. This CDR3 comprises 13 residues. CDR3 coding DNA: TGTGCCAGCAGTCAGATGACAAACACTGAAGCTTTCTTT. Translation: CASSQMTNTEAFF.

The genes are TRBV4-3 and TRBJ2-5; 9 bases agree with TRBD1. Looked up from germline, CDR1 is LGHNA and CDR2 is YSLEER. V was pared by 0 bases and J by 5 bases, with 4 bases of the junction left unmatched. This CDR3 contains 15 residues. The CDR3 is CASSQDTGGRETQYF. The DNA for the CDR3 is TGCGCCAGCAGCCAAGATACAGGGGGCAGGGAGACCCAGTACTTC.